This T cell receptor (beta chain) was recorded in a study of CD4 T cells in relation to SARS-CoV-2 and coronaviruses. Overall study: ViraFEST: approximately 10-day antigen culture of PBMCs, then TCR beta CDR3 sequencing.

Before the COVID-19 pandemic, during about 2010-2018, CD4+ T cells were taken from unexposed donors. After 10 to 11 days of culture, CD4+ T cells were isolated. As cell numbers allowed, unexposed-donor CD4+ T cells faced SARS-CoV-2 S/N and four cold-coronavirus spikes. Clones were sequenced by immunoSEQ multiplex PCR, and TCRdb holds only the in-frame ones, with some missing. The table has 16,000 or so clones, roughly 80% seen once. Notes on the study in general: This crossreactivity analysis covered spike protein alone, no other viral proteins.

V dropped 7 bases and J dropped 5; count of bases not matched to a gene: 4. This CDR3 has 13 amino acids. CDR1 LNHDA and CDR2 SQIVND come from the germline V gene (reference sequence). Turning to this clone: As yet, its antigen is unknown.

Sample: CD4+ T cells from PBMCs, cultured in vitro. The chain has TRBV19 and TRBJ2-3; 9 bases agree with TRBD2. The clonotype comes from a human donor in good health. CDR3 nucleotide sequence: TGTGCCAGTAACGGCGGGAGGGAAGATACGCAGTATTTT. This translates into CASNGGREDTQYF.